These 8 T cell receptor beta chains were sequenced from one sample in a study of T cell changes during pregnancy in multiple sclerosis. Profiled with immunoSEQ multiplex PCR; TCRdb holds only in-frame clones, not every one. The profile covers 70,000 to 95,000 clones, with 93% appearing a single time and under 3% taken by the ten largest. Sequences were derived from peripheral blood, sampled in the second trimester of pregnancy. Every receptor here comes from a female donor with multiple sclerosis, enrolled in a pregnancy study.

V and J are TRBV30 and TRBJ1-1; no reliable D call. This CDR3 region has 14 residues. V lost 0 bases to trimming and J lost 0 bases, with 8 bases between them. Germline CDR1 and CDR2: GTSNPN and SVGIG (reference sequence). CDR3 nucleotides: TGTGCCTGGAGTGTATTTGCAGTGAACACTGAAGCTTTCTTT. This sequence encodes CAWSVFAVNTEAFF.

The chain uses TRBV2 and TRBJ1-2; D call uncertain. V was cut by 2 bases and J by 10 bases, with 14 bases left in between. Germline V gene lookup returns CDR1 SNHLY and CDR2 FYNNEI. This CDR3 is built from 13 residues. The CDR3 nucleotides are TGTGCCAGCAGTGAATGGGCTGAAATTGCCTACACCTTC. Amino acid sequence: CASSEWAEIAYTF.

The rearrangement links TRBV6-1 to TRBJ1-2, with D perhaps TRBD1 (6 bases). The CDR3 is 15 residues long. In germline, CDR1 is MNHNS, CDR2 SASEGT. The germline V and J ends were trimmed by 5 bases and 4 bases, with 17 bases remaining between them. The CDR3 nucleotides are TGTGCCAGCAGTATTGAACAGGGCTTCTTCTATGGCTACACCTTC. This translates into CASSIEQGFFYGYTF.

The chain is built from TRBV30 and TRBJ1-1, with D tentatively TRBD1 (5 bases). Germline CDR1 and CDR2: GTSNPN and SVGIG (reference sequence). This CDR3 has 13 residues. Deletions cut 5 bases from V and 5 bases from J, with 15 bases between. The CDR3 is CAWSGRGGTEAFF. As DNA, the CDR3 is TGTGCCTGGTCCGGGAGGGGAGGAACTGAAGCTTTCTTT.

The V call is TRBV9, the J call TRBJ1-2; 7 positions agree with TRBD1. In germline, CDR1 is SGDLS, CDR2 YYNGEE. This CDR3 has 15 residues. Trimming removed 3 bases from V and 4 bases from J; junction bases left unmatched: 9. The CDR3 region is CASSGQTGHSYGYTF. In nucleotides, the CDR3 is TGTGCCAGCAGCGGACAGACAGGGCATAGCTATGGCTACACCTTC.

The chain recombines TRBV5-1 with TRBJ2-2; D may be TRBD2 (6 bases). CDR1 is SGHRS and CDR2 is YFSETQ in the germline V gene. This CDR3 is 15 amino acids long. The V end was cut by 4 bases, the J end by 9 bases, with 19 bases between. CDR3 sequence: CASSLEGSGGRELFF. The CDR3 nucleotides are TGCGCCAGCAGCCTGGAGGGCAGCGGTGGTAGGGAGCTGTTTTTT.

The genes are TRBV30 and TRBJ2-1; D remains ambiguous. Per germline, CDR1 GTSNPN and CDR2 SVGIG (reference sequence). V lost 0 bases and J 4 bases, leaving 10 bases between the germline ends. This CDR3 is built from 14 residues. In nucleotides, the CDR3 is TGTGCCTGGAGTGTAAGGCGAGGTTACAATGAGCAGTTCTTC. Translated: CAWSVRRGYNEQFF.

The gene calls are TRBV10-1 and TRBJ1-1; the D gene is possibly TRBD1 (6 bases). The germline gives CDR1 WNHNN, CDR2 SYGVQD (reference sequence). The CDR3 has 14 amino acids. Trimming shortened V by 0 bases and J by 4 bases, and 9 bases separated the two germline ends. The CDR3 spells CASSESTGGTEAFF. The CDR3 DNA reads TGCGCCAGCAGTGAGTCGACAGGTGGCACTGAAGCTTTCTTT.